One sample yielded the 3 T cell receptor beta chains listed below, sequenced in a study of technical replicates of blood from a few donors (dated by TCRdb to about 2017). Libraries came from the immunoSEQ multiplex PCR assay. Entries here come from immuneACCESS through TCRdb and include only in-frame sequences with V and J called. Some clones fail to appear in such tables; in the studies checked, an unresolved V gene covers under half of the shortfall, and the cause of the remainder is unknown. This sample has around 13,000 clones in its table, and about four fifths of those were observed once. The top ten hold roughly a tenth of the sample. The sample taken for sequencing was PBMCs. These receptors were obtained from a human donor in good health.

The rearrangement links TRBV27 to TRBJ1-1, with D unclear. Germline CDR1 is MNHEY and CDR2 is SMNVEV (reference sequence). CDR3 size: 13 residues. Trimming shortened V by 1 base and J by 1 base, and 4 bases separated the two germline ends. The CDR3 region is CASSLYRNTEAFF. The CDR3 DNA is TGTGCCAGCAGTTTATACAGGAACACTGAAGCTTTCTTT.

V is TRBV14 and J is TRBJ2-7; the D gene is possibly TRBD2 (6 bases). Germline V gene lookup returns CDR1 SGHDN and CDR2 FVKESK. This CDR3 comprises 13 residues. Trimming removed 0 bases at V and 12 bases at J, with 15 bases between. The CDR3 is CASSQDRGLSRYF. DNA of the CDR3: TGTGCCAGCAGCCAAGATCGGGGACTTTCTCGGTACTTC.

This clone was detected a few times. The chain uses TRBV5-5 and TRBJ2-7, with 10 bases that match TRBD1. V shed 9 bases, J shed 4 bases, and the junction held 10 bases outside the gene matches. Germline V gene lookup returns CDR1 SGHKS and CDR2 YYEKEE (reference sequence). The CDR3 is made up of 14 amino acids. CDR3: CATKRGTGVYEQYF. CDR3 coding DNA: TGTGCCACCAAAAGGGGGACAGGGGTGTACGAGCAGTACTTC. The whole variable domain, remainder taken from reference TRBV5-5 and TRBJ2-7, is DAGVTQSPTHLIKTRGQQVTLRCSPISGHKSVSWYQQVLGQGPQFIFQYYEKEERGRGNFPDRFSARQFPNYSSELNVNALLLGDSALYLCATKRGTGVYEQYFGPGTRLTVT.